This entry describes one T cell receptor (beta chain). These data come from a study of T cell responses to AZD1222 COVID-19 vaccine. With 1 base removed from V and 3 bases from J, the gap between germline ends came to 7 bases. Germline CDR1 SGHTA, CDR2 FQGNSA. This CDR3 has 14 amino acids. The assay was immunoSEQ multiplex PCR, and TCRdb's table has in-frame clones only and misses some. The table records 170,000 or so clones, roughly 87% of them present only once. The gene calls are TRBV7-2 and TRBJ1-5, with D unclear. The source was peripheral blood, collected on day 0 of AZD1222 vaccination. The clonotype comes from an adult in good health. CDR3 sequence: CASSLGRYNQPQHF. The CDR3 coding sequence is TGTGCCAGCAGCTTAGGACGGTACAATCAGCCCCAGCATTTT.